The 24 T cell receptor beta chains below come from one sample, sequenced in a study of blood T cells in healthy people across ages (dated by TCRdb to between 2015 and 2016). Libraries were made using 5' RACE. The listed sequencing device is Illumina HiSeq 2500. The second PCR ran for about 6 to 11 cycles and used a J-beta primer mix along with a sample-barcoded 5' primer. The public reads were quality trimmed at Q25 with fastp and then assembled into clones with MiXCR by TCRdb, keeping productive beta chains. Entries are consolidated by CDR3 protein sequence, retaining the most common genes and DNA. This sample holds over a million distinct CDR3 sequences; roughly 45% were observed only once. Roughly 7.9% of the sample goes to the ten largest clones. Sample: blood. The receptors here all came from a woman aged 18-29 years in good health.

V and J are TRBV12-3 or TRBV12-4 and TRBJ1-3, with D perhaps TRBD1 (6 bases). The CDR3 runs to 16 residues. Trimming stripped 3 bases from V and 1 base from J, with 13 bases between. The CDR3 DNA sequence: TGTGCCAGCAGTTTCCAGGGGAAAGCTTCTGGAAACACCATATATTTT. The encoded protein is CASSFQGKASGNTIYF.

CDR3 region: CASGSPRFSGSTDTQYF. CDR3 nucleotides: TGTGCTAGTGGTTCGCCCAGATTCAGCGGTAGCACAGATACGCAGTATTTT. The chain combines TRBV12-5 with TRBJ2-3; the D gene is possibly TRBD2 (5 bases). The CDR3 covers 17 residues. The V end lost 4 bases, the J end lost 0 bases, and 17 bases lay between the germline ends. Germline CDR1 and CDR2: LGHNT and FRNRAP.

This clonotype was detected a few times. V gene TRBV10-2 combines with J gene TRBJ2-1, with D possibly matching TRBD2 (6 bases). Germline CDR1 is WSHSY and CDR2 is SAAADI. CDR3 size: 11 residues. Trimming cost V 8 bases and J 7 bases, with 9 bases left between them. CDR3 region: CASASVNEQFF. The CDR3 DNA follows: TGCGCCAGCGCTAGCGTGAATGAGCAGTTCTTC.

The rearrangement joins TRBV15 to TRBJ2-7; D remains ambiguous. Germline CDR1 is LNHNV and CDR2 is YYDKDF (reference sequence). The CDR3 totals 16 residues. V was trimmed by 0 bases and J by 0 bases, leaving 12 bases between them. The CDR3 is CATSRDQAPSSYEQYF. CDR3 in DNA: TGTGCCACCAGCAGAGATCAAGCGCCGAGCTCCTACGAGCAGTACTTC.

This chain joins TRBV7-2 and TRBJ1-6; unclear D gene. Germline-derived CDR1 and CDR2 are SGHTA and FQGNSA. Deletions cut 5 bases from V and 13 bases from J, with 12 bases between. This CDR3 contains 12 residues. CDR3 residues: CASSPQENPLHF. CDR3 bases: TGTGCCAGCAGCCCCCAGGAGAACCCCCTCCACTTT.

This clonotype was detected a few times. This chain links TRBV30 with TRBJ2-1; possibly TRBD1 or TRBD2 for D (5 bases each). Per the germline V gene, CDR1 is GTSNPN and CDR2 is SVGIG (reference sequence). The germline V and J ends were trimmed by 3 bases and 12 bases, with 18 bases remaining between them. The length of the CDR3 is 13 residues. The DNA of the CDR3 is TGTGCCTGGAGGGCCGGGACCTCCAACTGGCAGTTCTTC. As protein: CAWRAGTSNWQFF.

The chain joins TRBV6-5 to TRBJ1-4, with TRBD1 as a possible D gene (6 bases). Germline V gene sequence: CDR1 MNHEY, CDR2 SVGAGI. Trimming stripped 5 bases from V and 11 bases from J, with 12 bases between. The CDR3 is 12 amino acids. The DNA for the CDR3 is TGTGCCAGCAGTGCCCTACAGGGTAAACTGTTTTTT. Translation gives CASSALQGKLFF.

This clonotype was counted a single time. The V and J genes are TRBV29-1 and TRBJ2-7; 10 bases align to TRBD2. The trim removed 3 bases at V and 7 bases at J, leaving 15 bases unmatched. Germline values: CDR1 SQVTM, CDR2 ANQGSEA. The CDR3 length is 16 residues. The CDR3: CSVEGASGGSYKEQYF. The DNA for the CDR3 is TGCAGCGTTGAGGGGGCTAGCGGGGGCTCCTACAAGGAGCAGTACTTC.

The CDR3 DNA sequence: TGTGCCAGCTCCCGTCAGGGCTCACCCAACAATGAGCAGTTCTTC. Encoded protein: CASSRQGSPNNEQFF. This rearrangement joins TRBV6-2 or TRBV6-3 to TRBJ2-1; tentative D call: TRBD1 (5 bases). V lost 8 bases to trimming and J lost 5 bases, with 19 bases between them. Germline CDR1 MNHEY, CDR2 SVGEGT. This CDR3 has 15 amino acids.

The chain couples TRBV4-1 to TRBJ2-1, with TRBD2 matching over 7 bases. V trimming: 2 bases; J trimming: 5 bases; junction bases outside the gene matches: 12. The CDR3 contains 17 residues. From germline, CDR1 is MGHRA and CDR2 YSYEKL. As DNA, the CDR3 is TGCGCCAGCAGCCAAACCCCCCCCGGGGACTACGACAATGAGCAGTTCTTC. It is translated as CASSQTPPGDYDNEQFF.

The CDR3 region has the DNA TGTGCCAGCAGTTTTTCAGCGGGGGGGGCCTACGAGCAGTACTTC. Amino acids: CASSFSAGGAYEQYF. This chain joins TRBV12-3 or TRBV12-4 and TRBJ2-7; TRBD2 matches at 10 bases. This CDR3 is 15 amino acids long. The V and J ends lost 3 bases and 2 bases, in that order; junction bases with no gene match: 4.

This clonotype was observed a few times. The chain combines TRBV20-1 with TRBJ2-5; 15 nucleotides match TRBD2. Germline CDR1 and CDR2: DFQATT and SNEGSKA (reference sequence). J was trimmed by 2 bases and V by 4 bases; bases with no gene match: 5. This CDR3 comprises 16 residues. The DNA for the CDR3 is TGCAGTGCTACCCGGACTAGCGGGAGGGGACAAGAGACCCAGTACTTC. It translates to CSATRTSGRGQETQYF.

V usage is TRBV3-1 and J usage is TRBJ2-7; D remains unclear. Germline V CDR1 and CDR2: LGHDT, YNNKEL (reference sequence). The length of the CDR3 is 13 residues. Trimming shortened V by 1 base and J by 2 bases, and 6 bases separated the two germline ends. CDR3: CASSQGMTYEQYF. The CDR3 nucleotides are TGTGCCAGCAGCCAAGGCATGACCTACGAGCAGTACTTC.

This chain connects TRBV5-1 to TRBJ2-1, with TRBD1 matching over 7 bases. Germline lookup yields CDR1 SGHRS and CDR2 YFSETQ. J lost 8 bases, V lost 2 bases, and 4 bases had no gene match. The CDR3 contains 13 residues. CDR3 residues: CASSFLQGDEQFF. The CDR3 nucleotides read TGCGCCAGCAGCTTCCTCCAGGGGGATGAGCAGTTCTTC. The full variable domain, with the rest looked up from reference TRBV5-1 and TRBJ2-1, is KAGVTQTPRYLIKTRGQQVTLSCSPISGHRSVSWYQQTPGQGLQFLFEYFSETQRNKGNFPGRFSGRQFSNSRSEMNVSTLELGDSALYLCASSFLQGDEQFFGPGTRLTVL.

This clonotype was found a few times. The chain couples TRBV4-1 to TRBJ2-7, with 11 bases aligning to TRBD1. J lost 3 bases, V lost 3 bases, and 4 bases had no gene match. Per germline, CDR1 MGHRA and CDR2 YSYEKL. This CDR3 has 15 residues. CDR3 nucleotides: TGCGCCAGCAGCCAGGATGGGACAGGGGGCTACGAGCAGTACTTC. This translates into CASSQDGTGGYEQYF.

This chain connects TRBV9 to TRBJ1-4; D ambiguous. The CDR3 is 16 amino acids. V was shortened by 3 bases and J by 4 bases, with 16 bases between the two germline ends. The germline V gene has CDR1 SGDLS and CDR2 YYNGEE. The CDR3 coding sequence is TGTGCCAGCAGCGCCGGGATCACTGGGGTTAATGAAAAACTGTTTTTT. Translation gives CASSAGITGVNEKLFF. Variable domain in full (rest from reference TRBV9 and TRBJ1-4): DSGVTQTPKHLITATGQRVTLRCSPRSGDLSVYWYQQSLDQGLQFLIQYYNGEERAKGNILERFSAQQFPDLHSELNLSSLELGDSALYFCASSAGITGVNEKLFFGSGTQLSVL.

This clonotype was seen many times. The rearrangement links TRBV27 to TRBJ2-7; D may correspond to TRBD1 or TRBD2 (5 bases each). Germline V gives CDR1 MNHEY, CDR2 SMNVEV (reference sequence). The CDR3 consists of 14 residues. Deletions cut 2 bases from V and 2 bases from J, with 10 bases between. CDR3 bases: TGTGCCAGCAGTTTAAGAGGGGTCGCCTACGAGCAGTACTTC. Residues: CASSLRGVAYEQYF.

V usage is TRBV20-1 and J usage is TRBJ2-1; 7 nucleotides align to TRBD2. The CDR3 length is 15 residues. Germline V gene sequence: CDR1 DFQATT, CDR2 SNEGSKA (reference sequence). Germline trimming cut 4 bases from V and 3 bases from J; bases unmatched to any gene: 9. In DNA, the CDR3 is TGCAGTGCTACTGACGCGTCGGGGGGCTACAATGAGCAGTTCTTC. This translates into CSATDASGGYNEQFF.

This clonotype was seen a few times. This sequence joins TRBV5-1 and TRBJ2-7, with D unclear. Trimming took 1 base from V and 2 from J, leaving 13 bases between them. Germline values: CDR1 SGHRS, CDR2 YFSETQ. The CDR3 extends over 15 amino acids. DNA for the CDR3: TGCGCCAGCAGCTTGCGGGCAGGTAGAGCCTACGAGCAGTACTTC. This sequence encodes CASSLRAGRAYEQYF.

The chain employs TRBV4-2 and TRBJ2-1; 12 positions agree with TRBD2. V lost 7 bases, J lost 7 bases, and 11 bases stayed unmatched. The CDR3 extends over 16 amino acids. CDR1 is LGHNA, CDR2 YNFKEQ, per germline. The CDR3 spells CASTLAGGTDFNEQFF. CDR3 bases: TGTGCCAGCACCCTAGCGGGAGGGACTGATTTTAATGAGCAGTTCTTC.

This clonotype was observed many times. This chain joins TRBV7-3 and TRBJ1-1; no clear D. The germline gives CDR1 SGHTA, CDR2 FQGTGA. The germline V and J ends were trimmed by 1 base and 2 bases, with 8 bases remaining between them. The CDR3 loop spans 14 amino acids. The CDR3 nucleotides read TGTGCCAGCAGCTTAAGTTCCGGCAACACTGAAGCTTTCTTT. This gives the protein CASSLSSGNTEAFF.

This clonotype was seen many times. The CDR3 sequence: CSARPLTPRAPDTQYF. In nucleotides, the CDR3 is TGCAGTGCTCGGCCCCTGACGCCGAGGGCCCCAGATACGCAGTATTTT. The V and J genes are TRBV20-1 and TRBJ2-3, with a tentative D call TRBD2 (5 bases). The CDR3 runs to 16 residues. Germline V gene sequence: CDR1 DFQATT, CDR2 SNEGSKA (reference sequence). The ends were cut back, 5 bases at V and 4 bases at J, with 22 bases in the middle.

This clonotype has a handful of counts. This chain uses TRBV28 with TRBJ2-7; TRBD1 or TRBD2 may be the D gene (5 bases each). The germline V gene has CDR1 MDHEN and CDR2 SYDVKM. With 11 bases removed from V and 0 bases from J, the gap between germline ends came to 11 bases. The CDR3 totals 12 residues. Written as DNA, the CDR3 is TGTGCCCACCGGGGCAACTCCTACGAGCAGTACTTC. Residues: CAHRGNSYEQYF. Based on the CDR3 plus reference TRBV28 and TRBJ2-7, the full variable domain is DVKVTQSSRYLVKRTGEKVFLECVQDMDHENMFWYRQDPGLGLRLIYFSYDVKMKEKGDIPEGYSVSREKKERFSLILESASTNQTSMYLCAHRGNSYEQYFGPGTRLTVT.

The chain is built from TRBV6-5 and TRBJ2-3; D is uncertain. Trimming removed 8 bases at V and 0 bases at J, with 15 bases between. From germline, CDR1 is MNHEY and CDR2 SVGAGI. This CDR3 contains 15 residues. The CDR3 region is CASRSGDGSTDTQYF. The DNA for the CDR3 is TGTGCCAGCCGCTCCGGTGACGGGAGCACAGATACGCAGTATTTT.